One and the same sample provided the 19 T cell receptor beta chains below, sequenced in a study of cytomegalovirus exposure and HLA in healthy donors. Researchers ran the PCR with 60 Vbeta and 13 Jbeta primers. The repertoire was sequenced with immunoSEQ multiplex PCR; TCRdb's copy has only in-frame clones and lacks some. The table lists under 150,000 clones, about 75% of them singletons. Sequencing was done on a sample of PBMCs. Source of these receptors: a woman aged 40-49 years in good health and CMV-seronegative.

The CDR3 reads CASSLFVAGNTGELFF. In DNA, the CDR3 is TGTGCCAGCAGTTTATTTGTGGCAGGGAACACCGGGGAGCTGTTTTTT. The chain recombines TRBV28 with TRBJ2-2; D gene uncertain. Trimming stripped 1 base from V and 1 base from J, with 10 bases between. The CDR3 loop spans 16 amino acids. Germline assignment: CDR1 MDHEN and CDR2 SYDVKM.

This chain joins TRBV29-1 and TRBJ2-7; no clear D. Germline CDR1 and CDR2: SQVTM and ANQGSEA. This CDR3 contains 12 residues. V shed 7 bases and J shed 3 bases, with 13 bases lying between them. CDR3 sequence reads: CSGSDSYYEQYF. The CDR3 coding sequence is TGCAGCGGCTCTGACTCCTACTACGAGCAGTACTTC.

Written as DNA, the CDR3 is TGTGCCAGCAGCGCAAGGGACAGGGGACAGCCCCAGCATTTT. Its protein is CASSARDRGQPQHF. This chain joins TRBV9 and TRBJ1-5; TRBD1 aligns across 10 bases. Germline trimming cut 3 bases from V and 7 bases from J; bases unmatched to any gene: 4. The length of the CDR3 is 14 residues. The germline gives CDR1 SGDLS, CDR2 YYNGEE.

In nucleotides, the CDR3 is TGTGCCATCAGCCCCCACGGGGCTAGCGGGGCGGTTAGCACAGATACGCAGTATTTT. It translates to CAISPHGASGAVSTDTQYF. This sequence joins TRBV10-3 and TRBJ2-3, with 9 bases aligning to TRBD2. The CDR3 extends over 19 amino acids. The V and J ends lost 6 bases and 0 bases, in that order; junction bases with no gene match: 16. Looked up from germline, CDR1 is ENHRY and CDR2 is SYGVKD.

J is TRBJ1-5 and V is TRBV18; D remains unclear. This CDR3 spans 15 amino acids. CDR1 and CDR2 (germline): KGHSH, LQKENI. V gave up 2 bases and J gave up 2 bases, with 10 bases separating them. CDR3 protein: CASSPSSGGNQPQHF. In DNA, the CDR3 is TGTGCCAGCTCACCAAGTTCGGGAGGCAATCAGCCCCAGCATTTT.

This clone occurred a few times. The CDR3 region is CATQDSIYEQYF. The CDR3 nucleotides read TGTGCCACTCAGGACAGTATCTACGAGCAGTACTTC. The rearrangement uses TRBV19 and TRBJ2-5; a weak D match, TRBD1 (6 bases). The DNA end is a closer match to TRBJ2-7, so the J assignment may be wrong. Per germline, CDR1 LNHDA and CDR2 SQIVND (reference sequence). The CDR3 is 12 amino acids.

V and J are TRBV30 and TRBJ1-1, with D possibly matching TRBD1 (6 bases). Trimming left V 3 bases short and J 5 bases short, with 16 bases between. The CDR3 runs to 14 residues. Germline V gives CDR1 GTSNPN, CDR2 SVGIG (reference sequence). DNA of the CDR3: TGTGCCTGGAGCACGCCAGGGGAGTATACTGAAGCTTTCTTT. It encodes CAWSTPGEYTEAFF.

The CDR3 nucleotides read TGTGCCAGCAGTTCCGGGACAGGGGCCGGGGAGCAGTACTTC. Its translation: CASSSGTGAGEQYF. The V call is TRBV27, the J call TRBJ2-7; 10 positions agree with TRBD1. The CDR3 runs 14 residues. After removal of 4 bases from V and 7 bases from J, the junction contained 7 bases not matched to a gene. The germline V gene encodes CDR1 MNHEY and CDR2 SMNVEV (reference sequence).

The chain recombines TRBV28 with TRBJ1-6; TRBD1 aligns across 9 bases. Germline trimming cut 5 bases from V and 6 bases from J; bases unmatched to any gene: 5. Germline lookup yields CDR1 MDHEN and CDR2 SYDVKM. The CDR3 length is 15 residues. Here the CDR3 reads CASSALGQGNSPLHF. The CDR3 bases are TGTGCCAGCAGTGCCCTGGGACAGGGTAATTCACCCCTCCACTTT.

The rearrangement joins TRBV5-6 to TRBJ2-7; D perhaps matches TRBD2 (6 bases). The CDR3 runs to 13 residues. Germline-derived CDR1 and CDR2 are SGHDT and YYEEEE. V dropped 0 bases and J dropped 9 bases, with 13 bases sitting between them. The CDR3 sequence is CASSLEQRRGQYF. The CDR3 DNA reads as TGTGCCAGCAGCTTGGAACAACGGAGGGGGCAGTACTTC.

This clone was observed a handful of times. The rearrangement links TRBV6-5 to TRBJ1-1; TRBD1 matches at 12 bases. The CDR3 runs 16 residues. Germline CDR1 is MNHEY and CDR2 is SVGAGI. Trimming at V came to 4 bases and at J to 2 bases, leaving 5 bases not matched to a gene. CDR3 nucleotides: TGTGCCAGCAGTTCCGTGGGACAGGGGGCTAACACTGAAGCTTTCTTT. It encodes CASSSVGQGANTEAFF.

The genes are TRBV5-1 and TRBJ1-2, with 8 bases matching TRBD1. The CDR3 loop spans 14 amino acids. The J segment lost 7 bases and the V segment lost 4 bases, leaving 9 bases of the junction unmatched. The germline V gene encodes CDR1 SGHRS and CDR2 YFSETQ. CDR3 in amino acids: CASSTRQGTGGYTF. The CDR3 DNA is TGCGCCAGCAGCACAAGACAGGGGACCGGTGGCTACACCTTC.

CDR3 coding DNA: TGTGCCAGCATCGCGGGGGGGCAGAATGAGCAGTTCTTC. This translates into CASIAGGQNEQFF. This sequence joins TRBV6-4 and TRBJ2-1, with TRBD2 identical over 9 bases. Germline values: CDR1 MRHNA, CDR2 SNTAGT. The CDR3 contains 13 residues. V dropped 7 bases and J dropped 7; count of bases not matched to a gene: 5.

This clone was counted only a few times. The chain joins TRBV5-1 to TRBJ1-1, with D uncertain. V was pared by 1 base and J by 4 bases, with 11 bases between. Germline assignment: CDR1 SGHRS and CDR2 YFSETQ. The CDR3 sequence is 14 residues long. The CDR3 nucleotides read TGCGCCAGCAGCTTGACCGGGTCGGGCACTGAAGCTTTCTTT. Its protein is CASSLTGSGTEAFF.

V and J are TRBV29-1 and TRBJ2-3; 8 positions match TRBD1. CDR3 length: 16 amino acids. CDR1 SQVTM and CDR2 ANQGSEA come from the germline V gene. The J segment lost 4 bases and the V segment lost 0 bases, leaving 9 bases of the junction unmatched. CDR3 DNA sequence: TGCAGCGTTGAAGAGGTAGGACAGGGTCCGGCAGATACGCAGTATTTT. Translation: CSVEEVGQGPADTQYF.

The chain is built from TRBV28 and TRBJ1-5; D might be TRBD1 (5 bases). From germline, CDR1 is MDHEN and CDR2 SYDVKM. V lost 1 base and J 3 bases, leaving 13 bases between the germline ends. The CDR3 totals 16 residues. CDR3 DNA sequence: TGTGCCAGCAGTTTATCGTTCTTAGGGGCCAATCAGCCCCAGCATTTT. It yields the protein CASSLSFLGANQPQHF.

The CDR3 nucleotides are TGTGCCAGTAGAGAGCGGGACAGGCGGAATCAGCCCCAGCATTTT. As protein: CASRERDRRNQPQHF. The chain employs TRBV19 and TRBJ1-5; 8 bases line up with TRBD1. The V and J ends lost 6 bases and 4 bases, in that order; junction bases with no gene match: 8. Germline V CDR1 and CDR2: LNHDA, SQIVND (reference sequence). The CDR3 is 15 residues long.

This chain joins TRBV27 and TRBJ1-2; the match to TRBD1 covers 7 bases. The V gene end was trimmed by 6 bases and the J gene end by 5 bases; junction bases not matched to a gene: 15. There are 16 residues in the CDR3. Germline CDR1 MNHEY, CDR2 SMNVEV (reference sequence). Here the CDR3 DNA reads TGTGCCAGCAGACAAGTCCCCGACGACAGGGTGTATGGCTACACCTTC. Amino acids: CASRQVPDDRVYGYTF.

The chain couples TRBV30 to TRBJ2-2; possibly TRBD2 for D (7 bases). CDR1 and CDR2 (germline): GTSNPN, SVGIG (reference sequence). This CDR3 contains 14 residues. V gave up 2 bases and J gave up 1 base, with 8 bases separating them. In nucleotides, the CDR3 is TGTGCCTGGAGTAGGGGGGGGAACACCGGGGAGCTGTTTTTT. Amino acid sequence: CAWSRGGNTGELFF.